This T cell receptor beta chain originates from a study of T cell responses to AZD1222 COVID-19 vaccine. Study outcomes and limitations: Per reports, nearly half of all spike-specific TCRs target regions that are unmutated in variants.

The protocol was immunoSEQ multiplex PCR, while the TCRdb copy is restricted to in-frame clones and leaves out a portion. This table has around 130,000 clones, 75% to 95% appearing once. Concerning this clone itself: No antigen is known for it.

V was clipped by 0 bases and J by 4 bases, with 9 bases between them. Germline V gene sequence: CDR1 LGHDT, CDR2 YNNKEL (reference sequence). CDR3 length: 14 amino acids. This TCR was recovered from an adult who received the MenACWY meningococcal vaccine as a control. The chain links TRBV3-1 (or the pseudogene TRBV3-2) to TRBJ1-2, with no clear D. The sample here was peripheral blood, taken 28 days after the second dose of the MenACWY control vaccine. CDR3 bases: TGTGCCAGCAGCCAAGATGGAGGCGCCTATGGCTACACCTTC. Its protein product is CASSQDGGAYGYTF.